The rows below give T cell receptor beta chains drawn from one sample of a study of T-cell memory formation after mild COVID-19. TCRdb fed the 5' RACE reads into MiXCR, producing one record per CDR3 protein. The sample shows 470,000 or so distinct CDR3 sequences, about 18% of them seen only once. The specimen sequenced was PBMCs or a T cell subset sorted from them (not recorded which). All receptors come from an adult woman who had mild COVID-19 (a few samples of this study predate the infection). Cell type and time point are not known. Both conserved end residues are part of each CDR3. Fields, in order: CDR3 protein, CDR3 DNA, D gene, J gene, V gene, clone size. D genes are given only for firm matches. Rows may omit the clone size; those that give it use once, few, many or a size class.

CDR3: CASSLAKTGTASSYNEQFF; DNA: TGTGCCAGCAGCTTGGCGAAAACCGGGACCGCGAGCTCCTACAATGAGCAGTTCTTC; D: -; J: TRBJ2-1; V: TRBV11-3; size: -
CDR3: CSAIISNQPQHF; DNA: TGCAGTGCCATAATTAGCAATCAGCCCCAGCATTTT; D: -; J: TRBJ1-5; V: TRBV20-1; size: -
CDR3: CASSLSSLGGSTEAFF; DNA: TGTGCCAGCAGTTTATCGTCATTAGGGGGAAGCACTGAAGCTTTCTTT; D: -; J: TRBJ1-1; V: TRBV12-3/TRBV12-4; size: few
CDR3: CASSFVGTGDRDTQYF; DNA: TGTGCCAGCAGCTTTGTTGGGACAGGGGACAGAGATACGCAGTATTTT; D: TRBD1; J: TRBJ2-3; V: TRBV7-9; size: -
CDR3: CASSQGTTPYNEQFF; DNA: TGTGCCAGCAGCCAAGGGACTACCCCCTACAATGAGCAGTTCTTC; D: -; J: TRBJ2-1; V: TRBV3-1; size: few
CDR3: CATSRVAVGAGELFF; DNA: TGTGCCACCAGCAGAGTAGCGGTGGGAGCCGGGGAGCTGTTTTTT; D: -; J: TRBJ2-2; V: TRBV15; size: -
CDR3: CSVSGRGTGEQYF; DNA: TGCAGCGTTTCAGGGCGAGGAACAGGCGAGCAGTACTTC; D: -; J: TRBJ2-7; V: TRBV29-1; size: few
CDR3: CASSTRSAADNEQFF; DNA: TGTGCCAGCAGCACCCGATCGGCAGCGGACAATGAGCAGTTCTTC; D: -; J: TRBJ2-1; V: TRBV4-2; size: -
CDR3: CASSHPAPNTGELFF; DNA: TGTGCCAGCAGCCACCCGGCCCCGAACACCGGGGAGCTGTTTTTT; D: -; J: TRBJ2-2; V: TRBV4-2; size: few
CDR3: CASSPYTAYNEQFF; DNA: TGTGCCAGCAGCCCCTACACCGCCTACAATGAGCAGTTCTTC; D: -; J: TRBJ2-1; V: TRBV9; size: many
CDR3: CASSQVPSGGGHEQYF; DNA: TGTGCCAGCAGCCAAGTCCCTAGCGGGGGGGGCCACGAGCAGTACTTC; D: TRBD2; J: TRBJ2-7; V: TRBV4-2; size: -
CDR3: CASSTYGDSLYEQYF; DNA: TGTGCCAGCAGCACCTACGGGGACAGTCTCTACGAGCAGTACTTC; D: -; J: TRBJ2-7; V: TRBV21-1; size: -
CDR3: CASSLGGLAVTGELFF; DNA: TGCGCCAGCAGCTTGGGAGGACTAGCCGTCACCGGGGAGCTGTTTTTT; D: TRBD2; J: TRBJ2-2; V: TRBV5-1; size: -
CDR3: CASSLHGSASNQPQHF; DNA: TGTGCCAGCAGTTTACACGGGTCGGCTAGCAATCAGCCCCAGCATTTT; D: -; J: TRBJ1-5; V: TRBV12-3/TRBV12-4; size: -
CDR3: CASGHTLLTGQPTDTQYF; DNA: TGTGCCAGCGGCCACACCCTATTAACGGGACAGCCCACAGATACGCAGTATTTT; D: TRBD1; J: TRBJ2-3; V: TRBV12-3/TRBV12-4; size: few
CDR3: CASSLPLRTSGTGSYNEQFF; DNA: TGTGCTAGCAGCCTACCGTTAAGGACTAGCGGGACCGGCTCCTACAATGAGCAGTTCTTC; D: TRBD2; J: TRBJ2-1; V: TRBV7-7; size: -
CDR3: CASSLDTSGYNEQFF; DNA: TGTGCCAGCAGCTTAGATACTAGCGGCTACAATGAGCAGTTCTTC; D: TRBD2; J: TRBJ2-1; V: TRBV7-8; size: few
CDR3: CASSPGGLGFNKSQPQHF; DNA: TGTGCCAGCAGCCCAGGGGGACTAGGATTCAATAAGAGTCAGCCCCAGCATTTT; D: TRBD1; J: TRBJ1-5; V: TRBV14; size: -
CDR3: CASSFFRDRLNTGELFF; DNA: TGTGCCAGCAGCTTTTTTAGGGACCGCCTGAACACCGGGGAGCTGTTTTTT; D: -; J: TRBJ2-2; V: TRBV11-2; size: -
CDR3: CSPLVPRGEGYGYTF; DNA: TGCAGTCCCTTGGTCCCCCGCGGGGAGGGCTATGGCTACACCTTC; D: -; J: TRBJ1-2; V: TRBV20-1; size: -
CDR3: CASSILGLRQEKLFF; DNA: TGTGCCAGTAGTATATTGGGCCTAAGGCAAGAAAAACTGTTTTTT; D: -; J: TRBJ1-4; V: TRBV19; size: -
CDR3: CASSLWWNEQFF; DNA: TGCGCCAGCAGTCTTTGGTGGAATGAGCAGTTCTTC; D: -; J: TRBJ2-1; V: TRBV4-3; size: many
CDR3: CASRTGTGGYGYTF; DNA: TGTGCCAGTAGGACAGGCACCGGAGGGTATGGCTACACCTTC; D: -; J: TRBJ1-2; V: TRBV19; size: -
CDR3: CASTAWPSPLHF; DNA: TGTGCCAGCACCGCATGGCCTTCACCCCTCCACTTT; D: -; J: TRBJ1-6; V: TRBV27; size: few
CDR3: CASRSTDYEQYF; DNA: TGTGCCAGCAGGTCTACCGACTACGAGCAGTACTTC; D: -; J: TRBJ2-7; V: TRBV7-9; size: -
CDR3: CASSRVQFTGELFF; DNA: TGTGCCAGCAGTCGAGTACAGTTCACCGGGGAGCTGTTTTTT; D: -; J: TRBJ2-2; V: TRBV6-1; size: -
CDR3: CSVEAVQGSSYEQYF; DNA: TGCAGCGTTGAAGCTGTCCAGGGAAGCTCCTACGAGCAGTACTTC; D: -; J: TRBJ2-7; V: TRBV29-1; size: -
CDR3: CASSPRTPGGGTEAFF; DNA: TGTGCCAGCTCACCGCGTACCCCAGGGGGCGGCACTGAAGCTTTCTTT; D: TRBD1; J: TRBJ1-1; V: TRBV18; size: -
CDR3: CASSQGAGRTYEQYF; DNA: TGCGCCAGCAGCCAAGGGGCAGGGAGGACCTACGAGCAGTACTTC; D: -; J: TRBJ2-7; V: TRBV4-1; size: -
CDR3: CASSFSSPYEQYF; DNA: TGTGCCAGCAGTTTCTCCAGCCCCTACGAGCAGTACTTC; D: -; J: TRBJ2-7; V: TRBV27; size: many
CDR3: CSADPRGELFF; DNA: TGCAGCGCTGACCCTCGAGGGGAGCTGTTTTTT; D: -; J: TRBJ2-2; V: TRBV29-1; size: -
CDR3: CASSQSLEGEQFF; DNA: TGCGCCAGCAGCCAAAGTCTCGAAGGAGAGCAGTTCTTC; D: -; J: TRBJ2-1; V: TRBV4-1; size: -
CDR3: CASNHRGNTEAFF; DNA: TGTGCCAGCAACCACAGGGGTAACACTGAAGCTTTCTTT; D: TRBD1; J: TRBJ1-1; V: TRBV7-2; size: -
CDR3: CASKDPGSYGYTF; DNA: TGTGCCAGCAAAGATCCGGGGTCCTATGGCTACACCTTC; D: -; J: TRBJ1-2; V: TRBV6-5; size: -
CDR3: CASSHGAGDEQFF; DNA: TGCGCCAGCAGCCACGGGGCGGGGGATGAGCAGTTCTTC; D: TRBD2; J: TRBJ2-1; V: TRBV4-3; size: -
CDR3: CASSPLDQNIQYF; DNA: TGTGCCAGCAGCCCCCTGGACCAAAACATTCAGTACTTC; D: -; J: TRBJ2-4; V: TRBV5-6; size: few
CDR3: CASSPFVRGGRINEQFF; DNA: TGTGCCAGCAGTCCCTTCGTCCGGGGGGGCCGTATAAATGAGCAGTTCTTC; D: TRBD2; J: TRBJ2-1; V: TRBV6-5; size: -
CDR3: CASSVGQGTGYGYTF; DNA: TGTGCCAGCAGCGTAGGACAGGGCACGGGCTATGGCTACACCTTC; D: TRBD1; J: TRBJ1-2; V: TRBV9; size: few
CDR3: CASSYSSISGSVYEQYF; DNA: TGTGCCAGCAGTTACTCGTCCATTAGCGGGAGTGTCTACGAGCAGTACTTC; D: TRBD2; J: TRBJ2-7; V: TRBV6-5; size: few
CDR3: CASSSQRWLDYNEQFF; DNA: TGTGCCAGCAGTTCCCAGCGGTGGCTAGACTACAATGAGCAGTTCTTC; D: -; J: TRBJ2-1; V: TRBV12-3/TRBV12-4; size: many
CDR3: CASSYPDRGRTDTQYF; DNA: TGTGCCAGCAGTTACCCGGACAGGGGGAGGACAGATACGCAGTATTTT; D: TRBD1; J: TRBJ2-3; V: TRBV6-2/TRBV6-3; size: few
CDR3: CATSDGGYRGYTF; DNA: TGTGCCACCAGTGATGGGGGGTATCGTGGCTACACCTTC; D: -; J: TRBJ1-2; V: TRBV24-1; size: -
CDR3: CASSYSYGTLNTEAFF; DNA: TGTGCCAGCAGTTACTCCTACGGGACATTAAACACTGAAGCTTTCTTT; D: -; J: TRBJ1-1; V: TRBV6-5; size: -
CDR3: CASSRLVGEQFF; DNA: TGTGCCAGCAGCCGACTGGTTGGTGAGCAGTTCTTC; D: -; J: TRBJ2-1; V: TRBV7-6; size: few
CDR3: CASRNDQGGREQFF; DNA: TGTGCCAGCAGGAACGACCAGGGGGGGAGGGAGCAGTTCTTC; D: -; J: TRBJ2-1; V: TRBV6-5; size: -
CDR3: CASSLFRNNYGYTF; DNA: TGTGCCAGCAGTCTTTTCAGAAATAACTATGGCTACACCTTC; D: -; J: TRBJ1-2; V: TRBV6-5; size: -
CDR3: CASSSPTGNVPGELFF; DNA: TGTGCCAGCAGCTCCCCCACAGGGAATGTCCCCGGGGAGCTGTTTTTT; D: -; J: TRBJ2-2; V: TRBV7-8; size: -
CDR3: CASSDISAGDEQFF; DNA: TGTGCCAGCAGCGACATATCCGCGGGTGATGAGCAGTTCTTC; D: -; J: TRBJ2-1; V: TRBV7-3; size: few
CDR3: CASSYRPETGSPLHF; DNA: TGTGCCAGCAGTTATCGCCCGGAAACCGGTTCACCCCTCCACTTT; D: -; J: TRBJ1-6; V: TRBV6-2/TRBV6-3; size: -
CDR3: CASSGTGGNYGYTF; DNA: TGCGCCAGCAGCGGGACAGGGGGTAACTATGGCTACACCTTC; D: TRBD1; J: TRBJ1-2; V: TRBV5-1; size: many
CDR3: CASSPPYTSGRFYYNEQFF; DNA: TGTGCCAGCTCACCACCGTATACTAGCGGGAGGTTTTACTACAATGAGCAGTTCTTC; D: TRBD2; J: TRBJ2-1; V: TRBV18; size: -
CDR3: CASSLRRAVQETQYF; DNA: TGCGCCAGCAGCTTGCGGCGCGCCGTACAAGAGACCCAGTACTTC; D: -; J: TRBJ2-5; V: TRBV5-1; size: -
CDR3: CASSLGWDSPYEQYF; DNA: TGTGCCAGCAGCTTAGGTTGGGACAGCCCCTACGAGCAGTACTTC; D: TRBD1; J: TRBJ2-7; V: TRBV11-2; size: few
CDR3: CASSFYQVGEQFF; DNA: TGTGCCAGCAGTTTTTATCAAGTAGGCGAGCAGTTCTTC; D: -; J: TRBJ2-1; V: TRBV12-3/TRBV12-4; size: -
CDR3: CASSPLTSLNTGELFF; DNA: TGTGCCAGCAGCCCTTTGACTAGCCTCAACACCGGGGAGCTGTTTTTT; D: TRBD2; J: TRBJ2-2; V: TRBV5-4; size: many